Below are 22 T cell receptor beta chains sequenced from a single sample in a study of cytomegalovirus exposure and HLA in healthy donors. Primers included in the PCR were 60 Vbeta and 13 Jbeta primers. Only in-frame clones appear in the TCRdb table, and some are missing; sequencing was by immunoSEQ multiplex PCR. Of 65,000 to 90,000 clones listed, around 86% are singletons. The material sequenced was PBMCs. The receptors were sampled from a woman in her 30s in good health and CMV-seronegative.

This clone was counted only a few times. CDR3 sequence reads: CSVTEGTGGIMNTEAFF. The CDR3 DNA sequence: TGCAGCGTTACCGAAGGGACAGGGGGGATCATGAACACTGAAGCTTTCTTT. This chain links TRBV29-1 with TRBJ1-1; 11 nucleotides line up with TRBD1. J was trimmed by 0 bases and V by 5 bases; bases with no gene match: 11. CDR1 is SQVTM, CDR2 ANQGSEA, per germline. CDR3 length equals 17 residues.

As regards this clone: At one end the junction does not follow the germline gene, possibly because of a read error. This chain links TRBV5-1 with TRBJ2-5; perhaps TRBD2 as D (5 bases). The CDR3 sequence is 14 residues long. Germline-derived CDR1 and CDR2 are SGHRS and YFSETQ. The DNA of the CDR3 is TGCACCAGCAGGTTGGGTACGGGACAAGAGACCCAGTACTTC. This translates into CTSRLGTGQETQYF.

This clone has only one observation. The V gene is TRBV9, the J gene TRBJ2-3, with a tentative D call TRBD1 (6 bases). The CDR3 totals 15 residues. Per the germline V gene, CDR1 is SGDLS and CDR2 is YYNGEE. V was clipped by 2 bases and J by 0 bases, with 10 bases between them. The CDR3, as DNA: TGTGCCAGCAGCGTGGACAGCCCTAGCACAGATACGCAGTATTTT. Its translation is CASSVDSPSTDTQYF.

This chain uses TRBV2 with TRBJ2-7; TRBD1 might be the D (5 bases). The CDR3 runs 15 residues. From germline, CDR1 is SNHLY and CDR2 FYNNEI. The V gene lost 0 bases and the J gene lost 2 bases, with 11 bases spanning the gap. As DNA, the CDR3 is TGTGCCAGCAGTGAAGCCAGGGTTGGTCCCTACGAGCAGTACTTC. It is translated as CASSEARVGPYEQYF.

This clone was seen just once. The chain recombines TRBV5-5 with TRBJ2-3; tentatively, D is TRBD2 (5 bases). Looked up from germline, CDR1 is SGHKS and CDR2 is YYEKEE (reference sequence). The V and J ends lost 3 bases and 0 bases respectively, with 11 bases between them. The CDR3 loop spans 15 amino acids. The CDR3 sequence is CASSSGITSTDTQYF. CDR3 sequence (DNA): TGTGCCAGCAGCTCCGGGATAACTAGCACAGATACGCAGTATTTT.

This clone was found once. The rearrangement links TRBV18 to TRBJ1-2, with 9 bases identical to TRBD1. The CDR3 is 17 residues long. Germline V CDR1 and CDR2: KGHSH, LQKENI. With 1 base clipped from V and 4 bases from J, the junction kept 10 bases outside the gene matches. CDR3 coding DNA: TGTGCCAGCTCACCACAAAGGGGACAGGGCTCTGGCTATGGCTACACCTTC. Its protein is CASSPQRGQGSGYGYTF.

The rearrangement links TRBV7-3 to TRBJ2-6, with unresolved D. The germline CDR1 and CDR2 sequences are SGHTA and FQGTGA. The CDR3 loop spans 16 amino acids. V shed 5 bases and J shed 0 bases, with 11 bases lying between them. CDR3 DNA sequence: TGTGCCAGCAGCCTACCAACAGACTCTGGGGCCAACGTCCTGACTTTC. Its translation: CASSLPTDSGANVLTF.

The genes are TRBV19 and TRBJ2-1; 11 nucleotides match TRBD2. The germline V gene has CDR1 LNHDA and CDR2 SQIVND (reference sequence). CDR3 length equals 17 residues. The V gene end was trimmed by 7 bases and the J gene end by 2 bases; junction bases not matched to a gene: 10. Written as DNA, the CDR3 is TGTGCCAGTACCCGAGGAACTAGCGGGGGCGCCTACAATGAGCAGTTCTTC. Protein product: CASTRGTSGGAYNEQFF.

The V gene is TRBV4-2, the J gene TRBJ1-4; 8 bases map to TRBD1. CDR1 and CDR2 (germline): LGHNA, YNFKEQ. CDR3 length equals 19 residues. V shed 1 base and J 8 bases; nucleotides not matched to a gene: 18. The CDR3 DNA follows: TGTGCCAGCAGCCAAGTTAGGGGGGGGACAGACAGGGGAGGGGAAAAACTGTTTTTT. Translation gives CASSQVRGGTDRGGEKLFF.

V usage is TRBV5-1 and J usage is TRBJ1-4, with 9 bases matching TRBD1. CDR3 size: 15 residues. V lost 2 bases and J lost 8; bases outside the gene matches: 7. The germline V gene has CDR1 SGHRS and CDR2 YFSETQ. The CDR3 bases are TGCGCCAGCAGCTTCTACAGGGGGCGCGAGGAAAAACTGTTTTTT. Its protein is CASSFYRGREEKLFF.

CDR3 sequence reads: CASSEGGTSRSVYQYF. The DNA of the CDR3 is TGTGCCAGCAGCGAAGGGGGGACTAGCCGATCAGTATACCAGTACTTC. The chain joins TRBV11-1 to TRBJ2-5, with 9 bases lining up with TRBD2. The junction had 17 bases not matched to a gene; V was cut back by 5 bases and J by 10 bases. The germline V gene has CDR1 SGHAT and CDR2 FQDESV (reference sequence). The length of the CDR3 is 16 residues.

The gene calls are TRBV10-1 and TRBJ1-1; D is uncertain. The CDR3 consists of 14 residues. V was cut by 0 bases and J by 5 bases, with 10 bases left in between. Germline values: CDR1 WNHNN, CDR2 SYGVQD (reference sequence). CDR3 loop: CASSESGGSTEAFF. The CDR3 nucleotides read TGCGCCAGCAGTGAGTCCGGAGGGAGTACTGAAGCTTTCTTT.

The CDR3 spells CASSVGVAGGQDTQYF. The CDR3 DNA sequence: TGTGCCAGCAGCGTGGGGGTCGCGGGAGGGCAAGATACGCAGTATTTT. The chain links TRBV9 to TRBJ2-3; TRBD2 aligns across 9 bases. CDR1 SGDLS and CDR2 YYNGEE come from the germline V gene. V was clipped by 2 bases and J by 5 bases; unmatched bases: 9. The CDR3 runs to 16 residues.

The rearrangement links TRBV5-8 to TRBJ1-5; 7 nucleotides line up with TRBD1. V gave up 4 bases and J gave up 0 bases; unmatched junction bases: 13. The CDR3 is made up of 18 amino acids. Germline V CDR1 and CDR2: SGHTS, YDEGEE. CDR3 nucleotide sequence: TGTGCCAGCAGCCTTGTAGACAGGGCCCTCTATAGCAATCAGCCCCAGCATTTT. The encoded protein is CASSLVDRALYSNQPQHF.

CDR3 DNA: TGCAGTGCTACTAGGAATACGCAGTATTTT. It encodes CSATRNTQYF. The V and J genes are TRBV20-1 and TRBJ2-3; D gene unclear. The CDR3 consists of 10 residues. The V and J ends lost 4 bases and 7 bases respectively, with 6 bases between them. Germline CDR1 DFQATT, CDR2 SNEGSKA (reference sequence).

This chain uses TRBV5-6 with TRBJ2-1; D is possibly TRBD2 (6 bases). The CDR3 is 16 residues long. The V end was cut by 3 bases, the J end by 1 base, with 14 bases between. Germline V lookup: CDR1 SGHDT, CDR2 YYEEEE. Written as DNA, the CDR3 is TGTGCCAGCAGCTCGGATAGCGGATTATCCTACAATGAGCAGTTCTTC. Translating it yields CASSSDSGLSYNEQFF. Complete variable domain (other parts from reference TRBV5-6 and TRBJ2-1): DAGVTQSPTHLIKTRGQQVTLRCSPKSGHDTVSWYQQALGQGPQFIFQYYEEEERQRGNFPDRFSGHQFPNYSSELNVNALLLGDSALYLCASSSDSGLSYNEQFFGPGTRLTVL.

The J gene is TRBJ2-1, the V gene TRBV7-3; D may be TRBD1 (5 bases). This CDR3 region has 15 residues. V lost 0 bases and J 0 bases, leaving 6 bases between the germline ends. CDR1 is SGHTA, CDR2 FQGTGA, per germline. CDR3 DNA: TGTGCCAGCAGCTTAACAGGGGTCTCCTACAATGAGCAGTTCTTC. Its translation: CASSLTGVSYNEQFF.

Notes on this clone: The junction departs from the called germline gene at one end, perhaps through a read error. Distinct nucleotide sequences in the sample also encode this CDR3. The chain employs TRBV11-2 and TRBJ2-7, with 11 positions matching TRBD1. Germline loops: CDR1 SGHAT, CDR2 FQNNGV. The CDR3 has 15 amino acids. The CDR3 protein is CASSSGTGGHYEQYF. The CDR3 nucleotides read TGTGCCAGCAGCTCTGGGACAGGGGGTCACTACGAGCAATACTTC. Full variable domain (rest looked up from reference TRBV11-2 and TRBJ2-7): EAGVAQSPRYKIIEKRQSVAFWCNPISGHATLYWYQQILGQGPKLLIQFQNNGVVDDSQLPKDRFSAERLKGVDSTLKIQPAKLEDSAVYLCASSSGTGGHYEQYFGPGTRLTVT.

This clone was recorded only once. One end of the junction fails to match germline, which may point to a read error. V gene TRBV7-9 combines with J gene TRBJ1-1, with TRBD1 identical over 11 bases. CDR1 is SEHNR and CDR2 is FQNEAQ in the germline V gene (reference sequence). The CDR3 consists of 16 residues. The CDR3, as DNA: TGTTCCAGCAGCTTATTGGCCCTGGGACAGGGGGCTGAAGCTTTCTTT. Amino acid sequence: CSSSLLALGQGAEAFF.

V and J are TRBV11-3 and TRBJ2-3, with TRBD1 matching 8 bases. This CDR3 has 13 residues. V shed 11 bases, J shed 8 bases, and the junction held 12 bases outside the gene matches. The germline gives CDR1 SGHNT, CDR2 YENEEA. The CDR3 region is CAGGTGPLGTQYF. DNA for the CDR3: TGTGCCGGAGGGACAGGACCCCTCGGTACGCAGTATTTT. Complete variable domain (other parts from reference TRBV11-3 and TRBJ2-3): EAGVVQSPRYKIIEKKQPVAFWCNPISGHNTLYWYLQNLGQGPELLIRYENEEAVDDSQLPKDRFSAERLKGVDSTLKIQPAELGDSAVYLCAGGTGPLGTQYFGPGTRLTVL.

The genes are TRBV14 and TRBJ2-7; 14 bases agree with TRBD2. This CDR3 has 18 residues. With 0 bases clipped from V and 3 bases from J, the junction kept 7 bases outside the gene matches. CDR1 SGHDN and CDR2 FVKESK come from the germline V gene. CDR3 loop: CASSQDVGLAGAFYEQYF. CDR3 bases: TGTGCCAGCAGCCAAGATGTGGGACTAGCGGGAGCCTTCTACGAGCAGTACTTC.

V and J are TRBV5-4 and TRBJ1-1, with D unclear. CDR1 is SGHNT, CDR2 YYREEE, per germline (reference sequence). Trimming removed 0 bases at V and 1 base at J, with 7 bases between. This CDR3 contains 14 residues. The CDR3 reads CASSLAVGNTEAFF. The CDR3 DNA follows: TGTGCCAGCAGCTTGGCCGTCGGGAACACTGAAGCTTTCTTT.